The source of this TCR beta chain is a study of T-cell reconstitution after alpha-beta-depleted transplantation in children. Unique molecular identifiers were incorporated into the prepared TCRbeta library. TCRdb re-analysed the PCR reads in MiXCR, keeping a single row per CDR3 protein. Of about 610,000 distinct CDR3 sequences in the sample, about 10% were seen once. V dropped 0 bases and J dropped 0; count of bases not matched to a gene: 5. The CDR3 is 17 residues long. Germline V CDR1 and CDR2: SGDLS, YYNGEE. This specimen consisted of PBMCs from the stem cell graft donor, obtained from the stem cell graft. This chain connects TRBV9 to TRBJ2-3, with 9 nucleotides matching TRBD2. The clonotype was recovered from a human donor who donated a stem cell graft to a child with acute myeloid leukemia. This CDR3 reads CASSVGLAVISTDTQYF. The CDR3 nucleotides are TGTGCCAGCAGCGTAGGACTAGCGGTGATAAGCACAGATACGCAGTATTTT.